A selection of T cell receptor beta chains follows, all from one sample in a study of regulatory T cells in long-lasting Graves disease. MiXCR, applied by TCRdb to the multiplex PCR reads, yields one record per CDR3 protein. The sample holds about 620,000 distinct CDR3 sequences; approximately 15% are singletons and the top ten take 18%. The same sample was also used in a study of T cells in Graves' hyperthyroidism and ophthalmopathy.

The sample in question was peripheral blood mononuclear cells (PBMCs), obtained at new diagnosis, from a patient treated with antithyroid drugs. Source of these receptors: a woman in her 30s with Graves disease. Both conserved end residues are part of each CDR3.

length: 13; J: TRBJ1-2; V: TRBV20-1; CDR3: CSASPGQGDGYTF
length: 14; J: TRBJ1-4; V: TRBV28; CDR3: CASSSSGYNAKLFF
length: 16; J: TRBJ1-1; V: TRBV30; CDR3: CAWSPYRGVLNTEAFF
length: 13; J: TRBJ1-1; V: TRBV7-2; CDR3: CASSLLQASRAFF
length: 16; J: TRBJ2-1; V: TRBV20-1; CDR3: CSARDSTGGSYNEQFF
length: 15; J: TRBJ1-6; V: TRBV27; CDR3: CASSLFGQEGSPLHF
length: 15; J: TRBJ2-1; V: TRBV27; CDR3: CASSIKGGTYNEQFF
length: 15; J: TRBJ2-2; V: TRBV28; CDR3: CASSLAGVDTGELFF
length: 15; J: TRBJ2-3; V: TRBV20-1; CDR3: CSATALTDPTDTQYF
length: 13; J: TRBJ2-7; V: TRBV20-1; CDR3: CSASGLYSYEQYF